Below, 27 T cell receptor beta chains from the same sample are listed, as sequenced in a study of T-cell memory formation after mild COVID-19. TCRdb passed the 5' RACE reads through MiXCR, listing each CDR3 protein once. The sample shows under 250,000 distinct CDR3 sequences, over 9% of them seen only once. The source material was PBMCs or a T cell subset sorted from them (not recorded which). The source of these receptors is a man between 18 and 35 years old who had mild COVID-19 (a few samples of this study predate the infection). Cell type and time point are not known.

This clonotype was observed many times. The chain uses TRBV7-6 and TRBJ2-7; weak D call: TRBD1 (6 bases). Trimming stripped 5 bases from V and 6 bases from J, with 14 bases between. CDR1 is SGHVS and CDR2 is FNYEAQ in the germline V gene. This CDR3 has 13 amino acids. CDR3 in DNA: TGTGCCAGCAGCCCAACAGGGAAGGCCGAGCAGTACTTC. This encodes CASSPTGKAEQYF.

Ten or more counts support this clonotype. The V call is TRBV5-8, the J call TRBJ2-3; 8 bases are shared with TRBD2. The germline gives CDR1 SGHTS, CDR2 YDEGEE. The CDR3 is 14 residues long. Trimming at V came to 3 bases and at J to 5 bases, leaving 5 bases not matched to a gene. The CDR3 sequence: CASSSGGLIDTQYF. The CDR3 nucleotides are TGTGCCAGCAGCTCGGGGGGGCTCATAGATACGCAGTATTTT.

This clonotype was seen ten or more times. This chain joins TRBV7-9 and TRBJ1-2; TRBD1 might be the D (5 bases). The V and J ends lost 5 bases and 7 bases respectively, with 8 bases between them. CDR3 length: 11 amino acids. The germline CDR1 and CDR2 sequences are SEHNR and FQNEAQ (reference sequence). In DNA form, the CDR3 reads TGTGCCAGCAGCCCAGGGTTTGGCTACACCTTC. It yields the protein CASSPGFGYTF. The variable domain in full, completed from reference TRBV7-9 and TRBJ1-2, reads DTGVSQNPRHKITKRGQNVTFRCDPISEHNRLYWYRQTLGQGPEFLTYFQNEAQLEKSRLLSDRFSAERPKGSFSTLEIQRTEQGDSAMYLCASSPGFGYTFGSGTRLTVV.

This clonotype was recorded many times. Here the CDR3 DNA reads TGCAGCGTTGAAGCTGGACAGAACAACAATGAGCAGTTCTTC. Translating it yields CSVEAGQNNNEQFF. The rearrangement links TRBV29-1 to TRBJ2-1, with D possibly matching TRBD1 (6 bases). The CDR3 runs to 14 residues. CDR1 and CDR2 from the germline V gene are SQVTM and ANQGSEA. Trimming removed 1 base from V and 5 bases from J, with 12 bases in between.

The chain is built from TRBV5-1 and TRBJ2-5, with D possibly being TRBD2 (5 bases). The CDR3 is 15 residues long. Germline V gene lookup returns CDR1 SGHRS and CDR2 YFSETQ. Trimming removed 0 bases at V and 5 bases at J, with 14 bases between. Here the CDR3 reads CASSLEAASSETQYF. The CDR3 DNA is TGCGCCAGCAGCTTGGAAGCGGCCAGCTCGGAGACCCAGTACTTC.

The chain's CDR3 is CASSYRADGQSDV. CDR3 DNA sequence: TGTGCCAGCAGTTACCGGGCAGACGGACAGTCAGACGTC. This chain uses TRBV6-2 or TRBV6-3 with TRBJ2-7, with D possibly matching TRBD1 (6 bases). The CDR3 runs to 13 residues. Germline loops: CDR1 MNHEY, CDR2 SVGEGT.

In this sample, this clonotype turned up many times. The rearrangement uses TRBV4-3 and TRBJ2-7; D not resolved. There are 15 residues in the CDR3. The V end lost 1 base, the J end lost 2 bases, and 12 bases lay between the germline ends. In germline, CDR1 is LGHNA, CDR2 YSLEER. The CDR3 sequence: CASSQGPGRTYEQYF. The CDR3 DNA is TGCGCCAGCAGCCAAGGACCCGGCCGAACCTACGAGCAGTACTTC.

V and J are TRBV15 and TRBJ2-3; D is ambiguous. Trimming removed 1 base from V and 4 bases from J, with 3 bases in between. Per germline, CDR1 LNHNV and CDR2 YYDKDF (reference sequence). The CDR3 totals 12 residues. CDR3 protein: CATSRGPDTQYF. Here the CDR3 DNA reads TGTGCCACCAGCAGAGGACCAGATACGCAGTATTTT.

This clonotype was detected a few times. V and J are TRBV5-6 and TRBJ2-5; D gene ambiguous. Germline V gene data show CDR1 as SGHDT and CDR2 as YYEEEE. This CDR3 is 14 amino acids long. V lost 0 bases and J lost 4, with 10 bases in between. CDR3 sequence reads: CASSLVGEGETQYF. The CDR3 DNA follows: TGTGCCAGCAGCTTGGTTGGGGAAGGAGAGACCCAGTACTTC.

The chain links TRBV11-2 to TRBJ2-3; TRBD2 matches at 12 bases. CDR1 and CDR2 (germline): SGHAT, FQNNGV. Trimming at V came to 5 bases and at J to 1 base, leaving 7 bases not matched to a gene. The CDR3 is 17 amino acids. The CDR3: CASSELAGGPGTDTQYF. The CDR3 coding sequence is TGTGCCAGCAGCGAGCTAGCGGGGGGGCCCGGCACAGATACGCAGTATTTT.

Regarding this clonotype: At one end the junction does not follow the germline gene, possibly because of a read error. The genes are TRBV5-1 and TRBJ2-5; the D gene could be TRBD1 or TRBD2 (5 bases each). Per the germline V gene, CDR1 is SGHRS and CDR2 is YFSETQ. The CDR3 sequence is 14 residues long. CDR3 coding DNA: TGCGCCAGCAGCTCAGGACTCGAGCAAGGGACCAAGTACTTC. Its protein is CASSSGLEQGTKYF. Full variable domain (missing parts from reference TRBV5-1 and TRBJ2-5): KAGVTQTPRYLIKTRGQQVTLSCSPISGHRSVSWYQQTPGQGLQFLFEYFSETQRNKGNFPGRFSGRQFSNSRSEMNVSTLELGDSALYLCASSSGLEQGTKYFGPGTRLLVL.

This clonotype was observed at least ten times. The CDR3 DNA reads TGTGCCAGCAGCGTAGGTGGGACAGGGTCGTACGAGCAGTACTTC. Protein product: CASSVGGTGSYEQYF. The chain uses TRBV9 and TRBJ2-7; 9 positions match TRBD1. The CDR3 loop spans 15 amino acids. V gave up 0 bases and J gave up 4 bases; unmatched junction bases: 5. CDR1 and CDR2 (germline): SGDLS, YYNGEE.

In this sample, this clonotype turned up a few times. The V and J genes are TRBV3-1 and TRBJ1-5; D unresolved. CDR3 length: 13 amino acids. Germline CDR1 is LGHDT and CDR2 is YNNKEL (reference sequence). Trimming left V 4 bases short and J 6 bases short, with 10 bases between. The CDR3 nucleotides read TGTGCCAGCAGCCTTCGGCTAGGTCAGCCCCAGCATTTT. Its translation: CASSLRLGQPQHF.

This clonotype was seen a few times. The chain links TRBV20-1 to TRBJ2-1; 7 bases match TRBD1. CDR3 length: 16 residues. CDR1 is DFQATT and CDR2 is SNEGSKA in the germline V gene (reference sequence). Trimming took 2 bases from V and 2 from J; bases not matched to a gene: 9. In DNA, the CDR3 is TGCAGTGCTAGACCGTCCCGGGACAGAACCTACAATGAGCAGTTCTTC. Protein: CSARPSRDRTYNEQFF.

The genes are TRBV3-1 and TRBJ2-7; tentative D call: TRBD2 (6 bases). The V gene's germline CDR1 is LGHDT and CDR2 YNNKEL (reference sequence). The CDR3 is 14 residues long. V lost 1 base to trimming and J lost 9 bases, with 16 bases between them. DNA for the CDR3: TGTGCCAGCAGCCAAGTCCTGACGGGGAGGAGGCAGTACTTC. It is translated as CASSQVLTGRRQYF.

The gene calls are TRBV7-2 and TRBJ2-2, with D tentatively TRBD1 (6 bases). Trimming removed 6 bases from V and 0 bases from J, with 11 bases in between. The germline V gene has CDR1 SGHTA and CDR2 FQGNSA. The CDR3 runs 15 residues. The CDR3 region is CASSPTGTNTGELFF. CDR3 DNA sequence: TGTGCCAGCAGTCCCACAGGGACGAACACCGGGGAGCTGTTTTTT.

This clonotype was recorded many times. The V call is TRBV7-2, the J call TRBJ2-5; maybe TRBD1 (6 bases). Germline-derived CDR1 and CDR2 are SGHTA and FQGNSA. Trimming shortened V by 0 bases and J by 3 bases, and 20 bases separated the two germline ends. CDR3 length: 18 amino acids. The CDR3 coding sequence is TGTGCCAGCAGCTTAGCCTGGTATAAGGACAGAGAAAAAGAGACCCAGTACTTC. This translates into CASSLAWYKDREKETQYF.

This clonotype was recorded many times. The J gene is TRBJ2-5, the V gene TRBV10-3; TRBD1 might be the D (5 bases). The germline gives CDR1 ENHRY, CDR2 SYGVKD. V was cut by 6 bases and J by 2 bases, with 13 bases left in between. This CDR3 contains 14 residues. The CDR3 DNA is TGTGCCATCAGCAGGGCGACCCTACAAGAGACCCAGTACTTC. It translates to CAISRATLQETQYF.

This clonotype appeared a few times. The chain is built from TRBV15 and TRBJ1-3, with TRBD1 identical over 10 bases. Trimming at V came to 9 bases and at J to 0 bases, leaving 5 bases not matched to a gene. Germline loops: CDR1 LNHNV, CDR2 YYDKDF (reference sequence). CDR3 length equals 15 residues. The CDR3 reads CATGDRGDSGNTIYF. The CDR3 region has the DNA TGTGCCACGGGGGACAGGGGTGACTCTGGAAACACCATATATTTT. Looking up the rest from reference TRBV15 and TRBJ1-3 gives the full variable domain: DAMVIQNPRYQVTQFGKPVTLSCSQTLNHNVMYWYQQKSSQAPKLLFHYYDKDFNNEADTPDNFQSRRPNTSFCFLDIRSPGLGDTAMYLCATGDRGDSGNTIYFGEGSWLTVV.

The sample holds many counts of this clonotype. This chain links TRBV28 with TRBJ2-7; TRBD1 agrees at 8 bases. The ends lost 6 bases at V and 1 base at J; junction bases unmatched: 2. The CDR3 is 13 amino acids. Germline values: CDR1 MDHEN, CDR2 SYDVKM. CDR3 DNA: TGTGCCAGCAGGGGACAGGATTCCTACGAGCAGTACTTC. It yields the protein CASRGQDSYEQYF.

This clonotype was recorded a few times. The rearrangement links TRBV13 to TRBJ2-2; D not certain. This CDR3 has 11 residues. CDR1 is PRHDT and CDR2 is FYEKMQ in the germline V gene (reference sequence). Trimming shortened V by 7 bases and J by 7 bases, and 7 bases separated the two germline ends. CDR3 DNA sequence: TGTGCCAGCACCTCCCACGGGGAGCTGTTTTTT. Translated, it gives CASTSHGELFF.

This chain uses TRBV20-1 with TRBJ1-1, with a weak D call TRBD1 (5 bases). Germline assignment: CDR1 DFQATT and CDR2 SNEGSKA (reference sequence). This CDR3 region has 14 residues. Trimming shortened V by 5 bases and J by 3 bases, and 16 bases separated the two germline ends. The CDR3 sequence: CSAVNLGGDTEAFF. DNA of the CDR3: TGCAGTGCTGTCAACCTTGGGGGAGACACTGAAGCTTTCTTT.

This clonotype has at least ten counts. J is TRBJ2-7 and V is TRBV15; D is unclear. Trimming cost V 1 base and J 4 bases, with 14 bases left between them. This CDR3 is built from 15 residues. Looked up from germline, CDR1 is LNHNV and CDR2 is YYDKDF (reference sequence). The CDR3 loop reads CATSRGRQLEYEQYF. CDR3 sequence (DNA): TGTGCCACCAGCAGAGGCCGGCAGCTCGAATACGAGCAGTACTTC.

CDR3 coding DNA: TGTGCCAGCAGCCAAGAGGGGTTGACAGTAGGCCACGAGCAGTACTTC. It yields the protein CASSQEGLTVGHEQYF. The V and J genes are TRBV3-2 and TRBJ2-7; TRBD1 is the table's D call and was not checked against the DNA. TRBV3-2 is tagged as a pseudogene. CDR3 length: 16 residues.

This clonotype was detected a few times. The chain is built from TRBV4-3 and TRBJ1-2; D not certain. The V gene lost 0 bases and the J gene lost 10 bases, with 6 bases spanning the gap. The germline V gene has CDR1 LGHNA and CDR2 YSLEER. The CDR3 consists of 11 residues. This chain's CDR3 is CASSQDYTYTF. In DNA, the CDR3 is TGCGCCAGCAGCCAAGATTATACCTACACCTTC.

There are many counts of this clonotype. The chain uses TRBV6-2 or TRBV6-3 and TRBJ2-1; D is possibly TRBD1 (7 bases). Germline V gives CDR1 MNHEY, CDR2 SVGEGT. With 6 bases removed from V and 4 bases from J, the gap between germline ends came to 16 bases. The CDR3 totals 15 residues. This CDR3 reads CASSRAGQTYNEQFF. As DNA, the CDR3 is TGTGCCAGCAGCCGTGCGGGACAGACTTACAATGAGCAGTTCTTC.

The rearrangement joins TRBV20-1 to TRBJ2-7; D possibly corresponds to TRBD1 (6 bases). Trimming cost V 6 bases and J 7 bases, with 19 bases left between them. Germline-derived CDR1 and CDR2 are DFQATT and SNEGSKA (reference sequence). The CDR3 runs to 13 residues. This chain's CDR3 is CSAQPQGLGEQYV. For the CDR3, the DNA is TGCAGTGCCCAGCCACAGGGCTTAGGGGAGCAGTACGTC.